This T cell receptor (beta chain) is drawn from a study of blood T cell repertoires in COVID-19. As for the study in general: Italy, Spain and the United States were the sources of the convalescent and acute COVID-19 samples.

Assay used: immunoSEQ multiplex PCR; TCRdb lists only in-frame clones, some missing. The sample lists about 180,000 clones, about 85% occurring once. Sequences were obtained from peripheral blood. This clonotype was obtained from a person in their 70s with COVID-19, enrolled during active disease.

Written as DNA, the CDR3 is TGTGCCAGCAGCTCAACCCCCGCGACAGGGGGCTACGAGCAGTACTTC. This sequence encodes CASSSTPATGGYEQYF. The J gene is TRBJ2-7, the V gene TRBV5-5, with 9 bases identical to TRBD1. Germline CDR1 is SGHKS and CDR2 is YYEKEE (reference sequence). With V trimmed by 3 bases and J by 3 bases, 10 bases remained unmatched. The CDR3 runs to 16 residues.